This TCR beta chain was sequenced for a study of technical replicates of blood from a few donors. The table came from immunoSEQ multiplex PCR; TCRdb's copy has only in-frame clones and leaves some out. The sample includes 14,000 or so clones, less than 90% of them seen just once. The CDR3 consists of 18 residues. The germline V and J ends were trimmed by 5 bases and 3 bases, with 20 bases remaining between them. The germline CDR1 and CDR2 sequences are SGHAT and FQNNGV. The sequenced sample consisted of PBMCs. This chain connects TRBV11-2 to TRBJ2-6, with a tentative D call TRBD1 (5 bases). This clonotype originated in a human donor in good health. CDR3 loop: CASSILGPPLFGANVLTF. The DNA of the CDR3 is TGTGCCAGCAGCATTCTGGGGCCCCCTCTCTTTGGGGCCAACGTCCTGACTTTC.